This is a list of T cell receptor beta chains from one sample in a study of shared clonotypes between healthy human individuals. The method was immunoSEQ multiplex PCR; TCRdb's version includes in-frame clones alone and lacks a portion of them. The table lists under 1,100,000 clones, 75% of them singletons. Material: memory CD4+ T cells sorted from blood. The receptors originated from a man younger than 30 in good health. Each CDR3 is given with its conserved first and last residue. D genes are given only for firm matches. Clone size is stated in some rows and not others, as once, few, many or a class when expanded.

d_gene	abundance	len	v_gene	j_gene	CDR3aa	CDR3nt
-	few	15	TRBV7-2	TRBJ2-3	CASSLTLYSTDTQYF	TGTGCCAGCAGCCTGACTCTCTATTCCACAGATACGCAGTATTTT
-	-	10	TRBV2	TRBJ2-7	CASAVYEQYF	TGTGCCTCTGCCGTTTACGAGCAGTACTTC
-	-	15	TRBV11-2	TRBJ2-2	CASCLAGKGTGELFF	TGTGCCAGCTGCCTGGCTGGCAAGGGGACCGGGGAGCTGTTTTTT
-	-	13	TRBV12-1	TRBJ1-2	CASSNRDSYGYTF	TGTGCCAGCAGCAACAGGGACAGCTATGGCTACACCTTC
-	-	15	TRBV27	TRBJ1-2	CASRPSGGKNYGYTF	TGTGCCAGCAGACCCTCCGGGGGTAAAAACTATGGCTACACCTTC
-	-	16	TRBV11-2	TRBJ2-2	CASSSLGNSGVGELFF	TGTGCCAGCAGCTCCCTGGGTAATAGCGGTGTCGGGGAGCTGTTTTTT
-	few	17	TRBV27	TRBJ1-2	CASSLSRGQNHFDGYTF	TGTGCCAGCAGTTTATCACGGGGGCAGAACCACTTTGATGGCTACACCTTC
-	-	15	TRBV6-4	TRBJ2-2	CASKRESLNTGELFF	TGTGCCAGCAAACGGGAGTCCCTGAACACCGGGGAGCTGTTTTTT
TRBD1	-	15	TRBV28	TRBJ2-5	CASSAGTGGAETQYF	TGTGCCAGCAGTGCTGGGACAGGGGGCGCGGAGACCCAGTACTTC
TRBD1	-	16	TRBV4-3	TRBJ1-2	CASSQEGDRGHYGYTF	TGCGCCAGCAGCCAAGAAGGGGACAGGGGTCACTATGGCTACACCTTC
-	-	14	TRBV19	TRBJ1-4	CASSTGATNEKLFF	TGTGCCAGTAGTACGGGAGCAACTAATGAAAAACTGTTTTTT
-	-	15	TRBV5-1	TRBJ2-7	CASSLDWGLTYEQYF	TGCGCCAGCAGCTTGGACTGGGGGCTAACCTACGAGCAGTACTTC
-	-	13	TRBV7-9	TRBJ1-1	CASSLMVGEEAFF	TGTGCCAGCAGCTTGATGGTCGGCGAGGAAGCTTTCTTT
-	-	15	TRBV7-8	TRBJ1-4	CASSLGQLTNEKLFF	TGTGCCAGCAGCTTAGGACAGCTAACTAATGAAAAACTGTTTTTT
-	-	15	TRBV5-4	TRBJ1-5	CASSLMGGTNQPQHF	TGTGCCAGCAGCTTGATGGGCGGGACAAATCAGCCCCAGCATTTT
-	-	13	TRBV6-1	TRBJ1-6	CASRDNYNSPLHF	TGTGCCAGCAGGGACAACTATAATTCACCCCTCCACTTT
-	-	15	TRBV19	TRBJ2-7	CASSLGGSFSYEQYF	TGTGCCAGTAGTCTCGGTGGGAGTTTTAGCTACGAGCAGTACTTC
TRBD2	-	14	TRBV10-3	TRBJ2-7	CASQKVAGTDEQYF	TGTGCCAGCCAGAAAGTAGCGGGGACGGACGAGCAGTACTTC
-	few	14	TRBV4-1	TRBJ1-2	CASSQAEGVYGYTF	TGCGCCAGCAGCCAAGCGGAGGGCGTCTATGGCTACACCTTC
-	-	14	TRBV7-6	TRBJ2-1	CASSLLFSNNEQFF	TGTGCCAGCAGCTTGCTCTTCTCTAACAATGAGCAGTTCTTC
TRBD2	once	18	TRBV7-2	TRBJ2-5	CASSPWGGAGGGGETQYF	TGTGCCAGCAGCCCCTGGGGGGGGGCGGGAGGAGGTGGGGAGACCCAGTACTTC
-	few	15	TRBV2	TRBJ1-6	CASSEIGGPLLTLHF	TGTGCCAGCAGTGAGATCGGAGGGCCCCTCCTAACCCTCCACTTT
-	-	14	TRBV28	TRBJ1-2	CASSLGVANYGYTF	TGTGCCAGCAGTTTAGGGGTAGCTAACTATGGCTACACCTTC
-	-	12	TRBV2	TRBJ2-5	CASKTDSETQYF	TGTGCCAGCAAGACCGACTCAGAGACCCAGTACTTC
TRBD1	-	17	TRBV28	TRBJ2-1	CASSLGGTGSSYNEQFF	TGTGCCAGCAGTTTAGGCGGGACAGGGAGCTCCTACAATGAGCAGTTCTTC
-	-	17	TRBV21-1	TRBJ1-5	CASILRDGSYSNQPQHF	TGTGCCAGCATCCTCCGGGACGGATCGTATAGCAATCAGCCCCAGCATTTT
-	-	11	TRBV20-1	TRBJ2-5	CSARLSETQYF	TGCAGTGCTAGACTGTCAGAGACCCAGTACTTC
TRBD1	few	13	TRBV25-1	TRBJ1-1	CASSGQGAGGAFF	TGTGCCAGCAGTGGACAGGGGGCAGGGGGAGCTTTCTTT
-	few	16	TRBV6-1	TRBJ1-6	CASSGLGRGYNSPLHF	TGTGCCAGCAGTGGGCTGGGTCGGGGCTATAATTCACCCCTCCACTTT
-	-	13	TRBV11-2	TRBJ2-3	CASSFASPDTQYF	TGTGCCAGCAGCTTCGCTAGCCCAGATACGCAGTATTTT
-	-	14	TRBV19	TRBJ1-1	CASSMREISTEAFF	TGTGCCAGTAGTATGAGGGAGATATCCACTGAAGCTTTCTTT
-	-	15	TRBV19	TRBJ2-7	CASSMVGINTYEQYF	TGTGCCAGTAGTATGGTCGGGATCAACACCTACGAGCAGTACTTC
-	-	12	TRBV6-1	TRBJ2-7	CAGSAGSHEQYF	TGTGCCGGCAGCGCGGGTTCCCACGAGCAGTACTTC
TRBD1	-	14	TRBV14	TRBJ1-2	CASSQDIRTGSYTF	TGTGCCAGCAGCCAAGATATCCGGACAGGATCCTACACCTTC
TRBD2	-	16	TRBV5-3	TRBJ2-7	CARSLVGTSGGYEQYF	TGTGCCAGAAGCTTGGTCGGGACTAGCGGGGGATACGAGCAGTACTTC
-	-	8	TRBV10-2	TRBJ1-5	CADQPQHF	TGCGCTGACCAGCCCCAGCATTTT
-	many	17	TRBV4-1	TRBJ1-2	CASSQDRATRLNYGYTF	TGCGCCAGCAGCCAAGACAGGGCGACGCGATTGAACTATGGCTACACCTTC
-	few	16	TRBV5-1	TRBJ2-3	CASSSNLGLRADTQYF	TGCGCCAGCAGCTCCAATCTAGGTTTAAGGGCAGATACGCAGTATTTT